Each of the 12 T cell receptor beta chains below was sequenced from the same sample in a study of blood T cell repertoires in COVID-19. Sequenced by immunoSEQ multiplex PCR; TCRdb stores in-frame clones only, minus some. The data hold hundreds of thousands of clones, with about 85% observed a single time. The specimen sequenced was PBMCs or T cells enriched from blood (not recorded which). The receptors shown here come from an older woman who had recovered from COVID-19.

The CDR3, as DNA: TGTGCCAGCAGTGAGGGCAGGGGTACTCAGCCCCAGCATTTT. This sequence encodes CASSEGRGTQPQHF. The genes are TRBV2 and TRBJ1-5, with D tentatively TRBD1 (6 bases). Trimming pared 3 bases from V and 6 bases from J, leaving 12 bases between. This CDR3 comprises 14 residues. Germline CDR1 and CDR2: SNHLY and FYNNEI. The entire variable domain, with the rest obtained from reference TRBV2 and TRBJ1-5, is as follows: EPEVTQTPSHQVTQMGQEVILRCVPISNHLYFYWYRQILGQKVEFLVSFYNNEISEKSEIFDDQFSVERPDGSNFTLKIRSTKLEDSAMYFCASSEGRGTQPQHFGDGTRLSIL.

The chain employs TRBV13 and TRBJ1-2, with TRBD1 matching over 7 bases. This CDR3 has 14 amino acids. Germline CDR1 and CDR2: PRHDT and FYEKMQ (reference sequence). The J segment lost 7 bases and the V segment lost 5 bases, leaving 10 bases of the junction unmatched. CDR3 nucleotides: TGTGCCAGCAGCATCCCGGAGGGGGCCCCTGGCTACACCTTC. Translated: CASSIPEGAPGYTF.

The chain is built from TRBV6-2 or TRBV6-3 and TRBJ1-2, with 10 bases fitting TRBD1. The germline CDR1 and CDR2 sequences are MNHEY and SVGEGT. Losses at the gene ends were 4 bases for V and 1 base for J; bases not matched to a gene: 9. The length of the CDR3 is 17 residues. This chain's CDR3 is CASSSDRGRRVNYGYTF. In DNA, the CDR3 is TGTGCCAGCAGTTCCGACAGGGGGCGCAGGGTTAACTATGGCTACACCTTC.

This sequence joins TRBV5-4 and TRBJ1-1; 9 bases are a match to TRBD1. Per germline, CDR1 SGHNT and CDR2 YYREEE (reference sequence). There are 17 residues in the CDR3. Trimming took 4 bases from V and 1 from J; bases not matched to a gene: 11. The chain's CDR3 is CASSGFGQGRGNTEAFF. The CDR3 nucleotides read TGTGCCAGCAGCGGTTTTGGACAGGGGCGAGGGAACACTGAAGCTTTCTTT. Complete variable domain (other parts from reference TRBV5-4 and TRBJ1-1): ETGVTQSPTHLIKTRGQQVTLRCSSQSGHNTVSWYQQALGQGPQFIFQYYREEENGRGNFPPRFSGLQFPNYSSELNVNALELDDSALYLCASSGFGQGRGNTEAFFGQGTRLTVV.

The CDR3 DNA is TGCGCCAGCAATCACGGGGGAGGTAGGTCCTACGAGCAGTACTTC. This sequence encodes CASNHGGGRSYEQYF. The chain links TRBV5-1 to TRBJ2-7, with D maybe TRBD2 (6 bases). The V end was cut by 6 bases, the J end by 1 base, with 17 bases between. Germline CDR1 reads SGHRS; CDR2 reads YFSETQ. CDR3 length: 15 amino acids.

The chain couples TRBV12-5 to TRBJ2-3, with D perhaps matching TRBD2 (5 bases). Germline CDR1 reads LGHNT; CDR2 reads FRNRAP. Trimming shortened V by 0 bases and J by 9 bases, and 19 bases separated the two germline ends. The CDR3 has 16 residues. This chain's CDR3 is CASGLVVGGTEVTQYF. Written as DNA, the CDR3 is TGTGCTAGTGGTTTGGTCGTAGGAGGTACAGAGGTCACGCAGTATTTT.

The chain has TRBV20-1 and TRBJ2-2; no reliable D call. The germline V and J ends were trimmed by 6 bases and 3 bases, with 5 bases remaining between them. The germline V gene encodes CDR1 DFQATT and CDR2 SNEGSKA (reference sequence). The CDR3 contains 11 residues. The CDR3 nucleotides are TGCAGTGCCAGCGACACCGGGGAGCTGTTTTTT. Protein: CSASDTGELFF.

The gene calls are TRBV7-8 and TRBJ2-1; D is unresolved. Per germline, CDR1 SGHVS and CDR2 FQNEAQ. V was clipped by 1 base and J by 4 bases, with 8 bases between them. The CDR3 spans 14 residues. CDR3 in DNA: TGTGCCAGCAGCTTAGTCGGAGATTACAATGAGCAGTTCTTC. Protein product: CASSLVGDYNEQFF. The variable domain in full, with the rest retrieved from reference TRBV7-8 and TRBJ2-1, is GAGVSQSPRYKVAKRGQDVALRCDPISGHVSLFWYQQALGQGPEFLTYFQNEAQLDKSGLPSDRFFAERPEGSVSTLKIQRTQQEDSAVYLCASSLVGDYNEQFFGPGTRLTVL.

The chain links TRBV6-1 to TRBJ2-1, with TRBD1 matching over 9 bases. Germline V gene sequence: CDR1 MNHNS, CDR2 SASEGT. CDR3 length equals 16 residues. J was trimmed by 7 bases and V by 3 bases; bases with no gene match: 10. As DNA, the CDR3 is TGTGCCAGCAGTGACTTCGCCGGGACAGGGTTAAATGAGCAGTTCTTC. Protein: CASSDFAGTGLNEQFF.

The chain is built from TRBV28 and TRBJ2-7; TRBD1 aligns across 7 bases. Germline V gene data show CDR1 as MDHEN and CDR2 as SYDVKM. CDR3 length equals 14 residues. The V and J ends lost 4 bases and 4 bases, in that order; junction bases with no gene match: 7. The CDR3 nucleotides are TGTGCCAGCAGTTCCCCCACAGGGGCTTACGAGCAGTACGTC. Its translation: CASSSPTGAYEQYV.

This rearrangement joins TRBV28 to TRBJ1-2; 9 bases are shared with TRBD1. Unmatched junction bases numbered 6, after V lost 5 bases and J lost 2 bases. The CDR3 contains 15 residues. Per germline, CDR1 MDHEN and CDR2 SYDVKM. The CDR3 DNA is TGTGCCAGCAGTGGACAGGGGTCGATCAACTATGGCTACACCTTC. Amino acids: CASSGQGSINYGYTF.

This chain links TRBV6-5 with TRBJ2-1, with unresolved D. Per germline, CDR1 MNHEY and CDR2 SVGAGI. This CDR3 is built from 13 residues. Trimming took 10 bases from V and 0 from J, leaving 10 bases between them. CDR3 residues: CAIRQRSYNEQFF. The DNA for the CDR3 is TGTGCCATCCGCCAGCGCTCCTACAATGAGCAGTTCTTC.